The entry that follows covers one T cell receptor beta chain sequence. Its target is not known. Some clones are missing from TCRdb's copy, which holds only in-frame ones; the method was immunoSEQ multiplex PCR. The table has tens of thousands of clones, approximately 76% seen once. This entry is derived from a study of vaccination effects on CD4 cells after COVID-19. Overall study results and limits: Clones that were induced by infection or by vaccine showed marked contraction late after vaccination. Most post-vaccine spike-reactive clones in convalescents were new, not infection-derived.

Trimming cost V 6 bases and J 9 bases; bases outside gene matches: 5. Germline V gene data show CDR1 as SGHNT and CDR2 as YENEEA. The CDR3 loop spans 12 amino acids. Within the ViraFEST assay, antigen-specific CD4+ T cells underwent expansion with viral peptide pools prior to sequencing. Cultured cells yielded isolated CD4+ T cells after roughly 11 days. Between March and December 2020, the person had a SARS-CoV-2 infection that PCR confirmed. For each well, 2 million to 2.5 million PBMC were cultured with 10 IU/ml IL-2 and roughly 9.2 ug/ml peptides. The sample consisted of CD4+ T cells from PBMCs cultured with SARS-CoV-2 spike peptides, taken before COVID-19 vaccination. The receptor was derived from a human donor who had a prior SARS-CoV-2 infection. The chain has TRBV11-3 and TRBJ2-1, with 7 positions matching TRBD2. CDR3 protein: CASRGGGSEQFF. CDR3 sequence (DNA): TGTGCCAGCAGGGGCGGCGGGAGTGAGCAGTTCTTC.